What follows is one TCR beta chain and its context. What it recognizes is unknown. The data derive from a study of T cell responses to AZD1222 COVID-19 vaccine. Findings and limits, study-wide: The donors showed a predominance of white British ancestry and of females, with possible underestimation of clonal diversity.

The table came from immunoSEQ multiplex PCR; TCRdb's copy has only in-frame clones and leaves some out. The data hold 90,000 to 150,000 clones, with around nine tenths observed a single time. The CDR3 has 16 amino acids. Germline CDR1 MGHDK, CDR2 SYGVNS. Trimming removed 3 bases at V and 8 bases at J, with 19 bases between. The receptor's source is an adult in good health. Sequenced here: peripheral blood, sampled on day 0 of AZD1222 vaccination. The chain recombines TRBV25-1 with TRBJ1-4; D gene ambiguous. For the CDR3, the DNA is TGTGCCAGCAGTGAGAATGGTGCCCCCTCGGGAGAAAAACTGTTTTTT. The encoded protein is CASSENGAPSGEKLFF.